These 32 T cell receptor beta chains share one sample of origin, sequenced in a study of CD8+CD57+ T cells in acquired aplastic anemia. The use of genomic DNA as template underpinned the TCR beta VDJ and CDR3 profiling. TCRdb re-called the reads through MiXCR, storing one row per CDR3 protein. The sample holds about 160,000 distinct CDR3 sequences; around 45% are singletons and the top ten take 1.1%. Sample: sorted CD4+, CD8+, or CD8+CD57+ T cells (not recorded which) from PBMCs. The origin of the receptors is a human donor in good health.

This clonotype was counted only a few times. The chain employs TRBV20-1 and TRBJ1-6; weak D call: TRBD1 (6 bases). The ends were cut back, 6 bases at V and 3 bases at J, with 15 bases in the middle. The CDR3 is made up of 15 amino acids. Germline-derived CDR1 and CDR2 are DFQATT and SNEGSKA (reference sequence). This CDR3 reads CSARTGGNYNSPLHF. For the CDR3, the DNA is TGCAGTGCCCGAACGGGGGGCAACTATAATTCACCCCTCCACTTT.

This clonotype came up many times. This chain uses TRBV7-9 with TRBJ2-5; tentatively, D is TRBD1 or TRBD2 (6 bases each). Germline V gives CDR1 SEHNR, CDR2 FQNEAQ (reference sequence). CDR3 length: 16 amino acids. V was clipped by 6 bases and J by 4 bases, with 21 bases between them. CDR3 nucleotides: TGTGCCAGCAGACCCCCTTTGCGAGGGGGGATAGAGACCCAGTACTTC. Translated, it gives CASRPPLRGGIETQYF.

This clonotype was seen at least ten times. The V gene is TRBV7-2, the J gene TRBJ2-2; TRBD2 matches at 9 bases. Unmatched junction bases numbered 6, after V lost 6 bases and J lost 4 bases. There are 15 residues in the CDR3. From germline, CDR1 is SGHTA and CDR2 FQGNSA. CDR3 sequence (DNA): TGTGCCAGCAGTCCCTCGCGGGGGGGCACCGGGGAGCTGTTTTTT. This gives the protein CASSPSRGGTGELFF.

This clonotype has a count of ten or more. The chain combines TRBV7-3 with TRBJ2-5, with 9 bases fitting TRBD2. CDR1 is SGHTA and CDR2 is FQGTGA in the germline V gene. The CDR3 spans 15 residues. V lost 1 base and J lost 4; bases outside the gene matches: 4. The DNA for the CDR3 is TGTGCCAGCAGCTTAATGAGCGGGAGGCGAGAGACCCAGTACTTC. Amino acids: CASSLMSGRRETQYF.

In regard to this clonotype: A much larger clone lies a single base off, so this may be a read error. The V call is TRBV6-5, the J call TRBJ1-1, with D tentatively TRBD1 (5 bases). Trimming pared 4 bases from V and 4 bases from J, leaving 13 bases between. Germline CDR1 reads MNHEY; CDR2 reads SVGAGI. The CDR3 loop spans 14 amino acids. The CDR3 spells CASSLQDWGTEAFF. The CDR3 DNA sequence: TGTGCCAGCAGTTTACAGGACTGGGGCACTGAAGCTTTCTTT.

This clonotype was picked up a small number of times. V is TRBV6-2 or TRBV6-3 and J is TRBJ2-5; D is unresolved. Per germline, CDR1 MNHEY and CDR2 SVGEGT. The CDR3 contains 13 residues. With 6 bases removed from V and 5 bases from J, the gap between germline ends came to 13 bases. The CDR3 sequence: CASRNPWAETQYF. CDR3 bases: TGTGCCAGCAGAAACCCTTGGGCCGAGACCCAGTACTTC.

Many counts were recorded for this clonotype. The chain carries TRBV7-9 and TRBJ2-7; TRBD2 matches 12 bases. The CDR3 has 15 residues. Per the germline V gene, CDR1 is SEHNR and CDR2 is FQNEAQ (reference sequence). Losses at the gene ends were 5 bases for V and 2 bases for J; bases not matched to a gene: 4. CDR3 sequence reads: CASSRGLAGAYEQYF. In nucleotides, the CDR3 is TGTGCCAGCAGCAGGGGACTAGCGGGCGCCTACGAGCAGTACTTC. The full variable domain, its missing parts supplied by reference TRBV7-9 and TRBJ2-7, is DTGVSQNPRHKITKRGQNVTFRCDPISEHNRLYWYRQTLGQGPEFLTYFQNEAQLEKSRLLSDRFSAERPKGSFSTLEIQRTEQGDSAMYLCASSRGLAGAYEQYFGPGTRLTVT.

This clonotype was detected many times. This CDR3 is CATSRDYGSNEKLFF. In DNA, the CDR3 is TGTGCCACCAGCAGAGATTACGGATCTAATGAAAAACTGTTTTTT. The J gene is TRBJ1-4, the V gene TRBV15; D gene uncertain. Per the germline V gene, CDR1 is LNHNV and CDR2 is YYDKDF (reference sequence). V gave up 0 bases and J gave up 3 bases, with 8 bases separating them. The CDR3 runs 15 residues.

This clonotype has a count of ten or more. Here the CDR3 reads CASCFGGLSSSPLHF. As DNA, the CDR3 is TGTGCCAGCTGTTTTGGGGGGCTCTCCTCCTCACCCCTCCACTTT. This rearrangement joins TRBV6-1 to TRBJ1-6; D perhaps matches TRBD1 (6 bases). Per germline, CDR1 MNHNS and CDR2 SASEGT. The CDR3 loop spans 15 amino acids. V dropped 8 bases and J dropped 10 bases, with 21 bases sitting between them.

The table lists this clonotype with a count of one. The genes are TRBV20-1 and TRBJ1-2; the match to TRBD1 covers 9 bases. The V segment lost 0 bases and the J segment 4 bases; nucleotides outside the gene matches: 6. The CDR3 contains 15 residues. Looked up from germline, CDR1 is DFQATT and CDR2 is SNEGSKA (reference sequence). This chain's CDR3 is CSARDMGQGGYGYTF. CDR3 sequence (DNA): TGCAGTGCTAGAGATATGGGACAGGGCGGCTATGGCTACACCTTC.

The chain is built from TRBV19 and TRBJ1-6; no clear D. This CDR3 comprises 15 residues. V gave up 2 bases and J gave up 6 bases, with 11 bases separating them. The germline V gene encodes CDR1 LNHDA and CDR2 SQIVND (reference sequence). CDR3 residues: CASSIRRATNSPLHF. CDR3 sequence (DNA): TGTGCCAGTAGTATAAGGAGAGCTACTAATTCACCCCTCCACTTT.

The V call is TRBV29-1, the J call TRBJ1-2; D uncertain. V lost 5 bases, J lost 1 base, and 11 bases lay in between. Germline values: CDR1 SQVTM, CDR2 ANQGSEA. The length of the CDR3 is 13 residues. CDR3 sequence reads: CSVSPWGNYGYTF. CDR3 in DNA: TGCAGCGTTAGTCCCTGGGGTAACTATGGCTACACCTTC.

The V gene is TRBV2, the J gene TRBJ2-4, with D possibly matching TRBD2 (6 bases). CDR1 and CDR2 (germline): SNHLY, FYNNEI. Trimming shortened V by 1 base and J by 3 bases, and 10 bases separated the two germline ends. CDR3 length: 15 residues. CDR3 residues: CASSEDGGIKNIQYF. CDR3 DNA: TGTGCCAGCAGTGAAGACGGGGGAATCAAAAACATTCAGTACTTC.

The chain recombines TRBV18 with TRBJ2-7, with a weak D call TRBD2 (5 bases). From germline, CDR1 is KGHSH and CDR2 LQKENI. With 6 bases removed from V and 3 bases from J, the gap between germline ends came to 15 bases. The CDR3 runs to 14 residues. CDR3 residues: CASSTTGIYYEQYF. CDR3 DNA: TGTGCCAGCTCTACCACCGGGATCTACTACGAGCAGTACTTC.

About this clonotype: This may be a read error, as it is one base from a much larger clone. V and J are TRBV10-3 and TRBJ1-1, with no clear D. Germline lookup yields CDR1 ENHRY and CDR2 SYGVKD. This CDR3 region has 13 residues. V gave up 6 bases and J gave up 11 bases, with 19 bases separating them. This CDR3 reads CAISRIEERTAFF. The CDR3 DNA sequence: TGTGCCATCAGCCGGATCGAAGAGCGGACGGCTTTCTTT.

About this clonotype: At one end the junction does not follow the germline gene, possibly because of a read error. The V and J genes are TRBV7-9 and TRBJ2-3; D is unresolved. Germline V gene lookup returns CDR1 SEHNR and CDR2 FQNEAQ (reference sequence). The length of the CDR3 is 14 residues. In DNA form, the CDR3 reads TGTACCAGCAGCCCCCGCATTAGCACAGATACGCAGTGTTTT. Amino acids: CTSSPRISTDTQCF.

In its sample, this clonotype was seen many times. The rearrangement links TRBV11-2 to TRBJ2-3; D may be TRBD2 (6 bases). The CDR3 is made up of 19 amino acids. Germline V CDR1 and CDR2: SGHAT, FQNNGV. V was clipped by 2 bases and J by 9 bases, with 30 bases between them. The CDR3 sequence is CASSLYTRGLGGAWQTQYF. CDR3 DNA sequence: TGTGCCAGCAGCTTATATACTAGGGGCCTAGGCGGGGCCTGGCAGACGCAGTATTTT.

In its sample, this clonotype was seen once. This sequence joins TRBV19 and TRBJ2-5; D gene ambiguous. CDR1 is LNHDA and CDR2 is SQIVND in the germline V gene (reference sequence). Trimming took 3 bases from V and 2 from J, leaving 7 bases between them. CDR3 length equals 13 residues. The CDR3 DNA reads TGTGCCAGTAGTATCATGGGGCAAGAGACCCAGTACTTC. This codes for CASSIMGQETQYF.

Ten or more counts support this clonotype. The genes are TRBV2 and TRBJ2-3; no clear D gene. The germline V gene encodes CDR1 SNHLY and CDR2 FYNNEI. CDR3 length: 14 amino acids. Trimming left V 11 bases short and J 0 bases short, with 15 bases between. The CDR3 coding sequence is TGTGCCCACAGAGCACGTATGAGCACAGATACGCAGTATTTT. This codes for CAHRARMSTDTQYF.

The V call is TRBV25-1, the J call TRBJ2-1; D gene unclear. Trimming cost V 0 bases and J 5 bases, with 11 bases left between them. This CDR3 contains 15 residues. CDR1 is MGHDK and CDR2 is SYGVNS in the germline V gene. Here the CDR3 DNA reads TGTGCCAGCAGTGAATATTACAGTCTAAACAATGAGCAGTTCTTC. This sequence encodes CASSEYYSLNNEQFF.

The table lists this clonotype with a count of one. The rearrangement joins TRBV20-1 to TRBJ1-6; tentative D call: TRBD1 (5 bases). Trimming took off 0 bases at V and 0 bases at J, with 12 bases between the two ends. The CDR3 consists of 17 residues. Germline V gives CDR1 DFQATT, CDR2 SNEGSKA (reference sequence). CDR3 sequence reads: CSARDRGGSSYNSPLHF. CDR3 coding DNA: TGCAGTGCTAGAGATCGGGGCGGGAGCTCCTATAATTCACCCCTCCACTTT.

This sequence joins TRBV12-3 or TRBV12-4 and TRBJ2-5; possibly TRBD1 for D (5 bases). The CDR3 has 13 residues. V lost 1 base and J 4 bases, leaving 7 bases between the germline ends. CDR3 in amino acids: CASSLGQRETQYF. The CDR3, as DNA: TGTGCCAGCAGTTTAGGACAGAGAGAGACCCAGTACTTC.

A word on this clonotype: Since a much larger clone is just one base distant, this may be a read error. The chain uses TRBV5-1 and TRBJ1-2; D gene unclear. The CDR3 length is 15 residues. Germline assignment: CDR1 SGHRS and CDR2 YFSETQ. As DNA, the CDR3 is TGCGCCAGCAGCTCGTCAGGTGCTACGGACTATGGCTACGCCTTC. It specifies CASSSSGATDYGYAF. Filled out from reference TRBV5-1 and TRBJ1-2, the complete variable domain reads KAGVTQTPRYLIKTRGQQVTLSCSPISGHRSVSWYQQTPGQGLQFLFEYFSETQRNKGNFPGRFSGRQFSNSRSEMNVSTLELGDSALYLCASSSSGATDYGYAFGSGTRLTVV.

This clonotype was seen a handful of times. J is TRBJ2-4 and V is TRBV3-1; 9 bases fit TRBD2. CDR3 length: 16 residues. Germline CDR1 and CDR2: LGHDT and YNNKEL (reference sequence). The ends lost 3 bases at V and 5 bases at J; junction bases unmatched: 8. The CDR3 loop is CASSHSGLASQNIQYF. The CDR3 region has the DNA TGTGCCAGCAGCCATTCCGGACTAGCGTCCCAAAACATTCAGTACTTC.

This clonotype was recorded once. The chain couples TRBV7-6 to TRBJ1-6; a weak D match, TRBD1 (5 bases). Looked up from germline, CDR1 is SGHVS and CDR2 is FNYEAQ. V gave up 0 bases and J gave up 7 bases, with 10 bases separating them. The CDR3 runs to 15 residues. CDR3 sequence reads: CASSLAQALNSPLHF. The DNA of the CDR3 is TGTGCCAGCAGCTTAGCACAGGCCTTGAATTCACCCCTCCACTTT.

This chain connects TRBV7-8 to TRBJ1-4; D gene uncertain. From germline, CDR1 is SGHVS and CDR2 FQNEAQ. The ends were cut back, 6 bases at V and 5 bases at J, with 13 bases in the middle. This CDR3 region has 14 residues. The CDR3 region has the DNA TGTGCCAGCAGGCTCTTGGCAGAGAATGAAAAACTGTTTTTT. Its translation: CASRLLAENEKLFF.

The chain recombines TRBV5-1 with TRBJ1-5, with a weak D call TRBD1 (5 bases). V was cut by 4 bases and J by 0 bases, with 14 bases left in between. CDR3 size: 16 residues. Germline V gene lookup returns CDR1 SGHRS and CDR2 YFSETQ. The CDR3 DNA reads as TGCGCCAGCAGCGTGGACGTGACAGCTAGCAATCAGCCCCAGCATTTT. It translates to CASSVDVTASNQPQHF. The variable domain in full, completed from reference TRBV5-1 and TRBJ1-5, reads KAGVTQTPRYLIKTRGQQVTLSCSPISGHRSVSWYQQTPGQGLQFLFEYFSETQRNKGNFPGRFSGRQFSNSRSEMNVSTLELGDSALYLCASSVDVTASNQPQHFGDGTRLSIL.

There are many counts of this clonotype. The chain employs TRBV7-9 and TRBJ2-1; D call uncertain. Germline V CDR1 and CDR2: SEHNR, FQNEAQ (reference sequence). V shed 0 bases and J shed 2 bases, with 8 bases lying between them. The length of the CDR3 is 15 residues. DNA for the CDR3: TGTGCCAGCAGCTTAGCAAAGCGAACCTACAATGAGCAGTTCTTC. Its translation: CASSLAKRTYNEQFF. The full variable domain, in which reference TRBV7-9 and TRBJ2-1 provide the parts outside the CDR3, is DTGVSQNPRHKITKRGQNVTFRCDPISEHNRLYWYRQTLGQGPEFLTYFQNEAQLEKSRLLSDRFSAERPKGSFSTLEIQRTEQGDSAMYLCASSLAKRTYNEQFFGPGTRLTVL.

The CDR3 is CSAVPGQGPYEQYF. In DNA form, the CDR3 reads TGCAGTGCCGTCCCGGGACAGGGACCCTACGAGCAGTACTTC. The J gene is TRBJ2-7, the V gene TRBV20-1; 9 nucleotides agree with TRBD1. CDR1 DFQATT and CDR2 SNEGSKA come from the germline V gene (reference sequence). J was trimmed by 2 bases and V by 6 bases; bases with no gene match: 8. This CDR3 has 14 amino acids.

This clonotype turned up a few times. V is TRBV6-5 and J is TRBJ1-1, with a possible D match to TRBD1 (5 bases). This CDR3 is built from 13 residues. V was trimmed by 1 base and J by 7 bases, leaving 10 bases between them. The V gene's germline CDR1 is MNHEY and CDR2 SVGAGI. CDR3: CASSYFGQVEAFF. CDR3 DNA: TGTGCCAGCAGTTACTTCGGACAAGTTGAAGCTTTCTTT.

This clonotype was picked up many times. The rearrangement links TRBV29-1 to TRBJ2-7, with a possible D match to TRBD2 (5 bases). This CDR3 has 13 amino acids. The V gene lost 0 bases and the J gene lost 13 bases, with 19 bases spanning the gap. Germline-derived CDR1 and CDR2 are SQVTM and ANQGSEA. CDR3: CSVEETSRGFLYF. CDR3 DNA: TGCAGCGTTGAAGAAACCTCCAGAGGGTTCCTTTACTTC.

This clonotype was seen only once. A much larger clonotype is one base distant, so this may be a read error. This likely comes from a read error, as the CDR3 has no conserved phenylalanine or tryptophan at its end. The rearrangement links TRBV30 to TRBJ2-5; D ambiguous. Per germline, CDR1 GTSNPN and CDR2 SVGIG (reference sequence). The CDR3 is 12 amino acids. V gave up 2 bases and J gave up 5 bases, with 9 bases separating them. The CDR3 nucleotides read TGTGCCTGGAGTCTGCATGGGGAGACCCAGTACCTC. Protein: CAWSLHGETQYL.